This TCR beta chain was sequenced for a study of post-analysis software for immune sequencing data. About the study: Courses of disease covered relapsing-remitting, secondary progressive and progressive-relapsing multiple sclerosis. Study results and limitations: TRBV5-6, TRBV5-1 and TRBV20-1 were among 4 or 5 TRBV segments more frequent in patients than controls. When compared against controls, multiple sclerosis patients showed significantly lower normalized Chao1 diversity. Same-batch preparations were strongly co-clustered by F measure.

The germline CDR1 and CDR2 sequences are LNHDA and SQIVND (reference sequence). Trimming pared 1 base from V and 0 bases from J, leaving 13 bases between. CDR3 length: 17 residues. A remark on this clonotype: The target antigen is unknown.

Libraries were made from TCR beta cDNA, and they carried unique molecular identifiers. Using its own MiXCR run on the PCR reads, TCRdb lists one record per CDR3 protein. The top ten clones hold around 0.55% of a sample with about 800,000 distinct CDR3 sequences, around 27% of them seen once. The receptor's source is a girl under 18 with multiple sclerosis. Input material: blood. The V and J genes are TRBV19 and TRBJ2-4, with a possible D match to TRBD1 (6 bases). CDR3 nucleotide sequence: TGTGCCAGTAGTATAGCGGGACACCTTCTAGCCAAAAACATTCAGTACTTC. This translates into CASSIAGHLLAKNIQYF.